This T cell receptor beta chain was captured in a study of circulating CD8 cells and anti-PD-1 response in melanoma. Whole-study context: About 55% of the 13 melanoma patients received first-line anti-PD-1 therapy. Study results and caveats: Most experiments lacked replicates. Expanded sorted subsets were checked for tumor reactivity using peptides.

The CDR3 has 15 residues. The trim removed 3 bases at V and 5 bases at J, leaving 5 bases unmatched. The germline gives CDR1 LNHDA, CDR2 SQIVND (reference sequence). Sorting of live CD3+CD8+TCRalphabeta+ cells by PD-1 and/or TIGIT gave four subsets. Using approximately 16 ng of total RNA, TCR libraries were made with the QIAseq Immune Repertoire TCR panel. In TCRdb, the reads were re-called with MiXCR into one record per CDR3 protein. The data hold about 690 distinct CDR3 sequences, with roughly 13% observed a single time. This clonotype is labeled as medium-sized. Its antigen is unidentified. Material: CD8+ T cells from PBMCs, obtained at baseline or after one month of anti-PD-1 therapy (not recorded which). The origin of this receptor is a human donor with melanoma. V gene TRBV19 combines with J gene TRBJ1-1; the match to TRBD1 covers 11 bases. The CDR3 sequence: CASSILGTGGTEAFF. The CDR3 DNA is TGTGCCAGTAGTATCCTCGGGACAGGGGGAACTGAAGCTTTCTTT.